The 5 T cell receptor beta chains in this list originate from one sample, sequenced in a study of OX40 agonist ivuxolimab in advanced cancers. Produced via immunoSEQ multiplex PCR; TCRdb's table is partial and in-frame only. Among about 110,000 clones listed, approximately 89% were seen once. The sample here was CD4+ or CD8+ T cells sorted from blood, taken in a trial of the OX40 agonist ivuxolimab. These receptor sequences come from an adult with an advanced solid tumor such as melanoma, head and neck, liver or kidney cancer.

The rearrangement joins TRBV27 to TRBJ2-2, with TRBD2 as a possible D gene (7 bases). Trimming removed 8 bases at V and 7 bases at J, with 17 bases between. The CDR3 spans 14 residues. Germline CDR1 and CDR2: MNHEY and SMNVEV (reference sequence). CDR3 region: CASAHSGEGGELFF. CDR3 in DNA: TGTGCCAGCGCTCACTCAGGGGAGGGCGGGGAGCTGTTTTTT.

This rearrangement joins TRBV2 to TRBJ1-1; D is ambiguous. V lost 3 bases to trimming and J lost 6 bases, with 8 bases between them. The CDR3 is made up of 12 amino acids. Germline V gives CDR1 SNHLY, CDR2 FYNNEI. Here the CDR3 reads CASSELVAEAFF. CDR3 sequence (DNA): TGTGCCAGCAGTGAGTTGGTAGCTGAAGCTTTCTTT.

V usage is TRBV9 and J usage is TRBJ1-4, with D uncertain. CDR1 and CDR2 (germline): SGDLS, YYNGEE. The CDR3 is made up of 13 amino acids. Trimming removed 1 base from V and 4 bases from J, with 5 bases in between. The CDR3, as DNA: TGTGCCAGCAGCGTATGGGATAATGAAAAACTGTTTTTT. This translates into CASSVWDNEKLFF.

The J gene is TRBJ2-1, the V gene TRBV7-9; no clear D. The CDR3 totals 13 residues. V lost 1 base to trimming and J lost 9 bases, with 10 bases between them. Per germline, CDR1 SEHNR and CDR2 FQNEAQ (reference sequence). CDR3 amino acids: CASSLVGVGEQFF. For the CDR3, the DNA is TGTGCCAGCAGCTTAGTTGGGGTGGGTGAGCAGTTCTTC.

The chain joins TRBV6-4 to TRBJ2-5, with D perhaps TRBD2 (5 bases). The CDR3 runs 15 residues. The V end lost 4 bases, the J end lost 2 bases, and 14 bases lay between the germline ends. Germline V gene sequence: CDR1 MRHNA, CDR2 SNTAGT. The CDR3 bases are TGTGCCAGCAGTGCGATACCGGGAAGACAAGAGACCCAGTACTTC. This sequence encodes CASSAIPGRQETQYF.